The T cell receptor (beta chain) under discussion was sequenced for a study of cytomegalovirus exposure and HLA in healthy donors (dated by TCRdb to the late 2010s). At the level of the whole study: In an earlier analysis of some 550 of the donors, under 300 Gb of sequence data and 95 million to 130 million unique TCR beta sequences from 180 million or so T cells were reported. HLA typing covered class I and class II loci at four-digit resolution. A later genetic analysis took genome-wide SNP genotypes for 398 of the 666 donors and used that subset as a discovery cohort. Rather than drawing on any new phenotypic data, the later analysis identified candidate immune exposures from TCR beta sequences and the way those sequences occurred across donors. On average, around 230,000 unique TCR beta nucleotide sequences were sequenced per donor among about 400 genotyped donors of the cohort, with roughly 18% of those sequences being non-productive. Roughly five DR-DQ haplotypes were treated as single units for association and clustering because of strong linkage in the cohort. A later analysis re-examined previously published TCR beta repertoires from around 670 donors and added high-resolution HLA genotyping to investigate patterns of TCR occurrence. In addition to the first cohort of 666 subjects, a separate validation cohort of approximately 130 different subjects was used. Donor age, sex, ethnicity and CMV serostatus were compiled alongside the repertoire data. Among the 398 genotyped donors, approximately 82% belonged to the genetic ancestry cluster associated with self-reported Caucasian donors. About 330 gigabases of sequencing data and approximately 92 million unique TCR sequences made up an early release that covered 640 HLA-typed donors. An earlier analysis of approximately 640 of the donors applied high-throughput TCR beta sequencing to assess whether each TCR beta V gene segment acted as functional or pseudogenic. The study used immunosequencing to profile the T cell repertoires of hundreds of subjects and linked those repertoires to cytomegalovirus serostatus. High-throughput TCR immunosequencing, statistical association of individual TCRs with disease status, and machine learning were combined to predict cytomegalovirus infection status. All discovery cohort repertoires had been generated using a single sequencing platform. The study aimed to test whether signatures of past pathogen exposure could be identified by cataloging public T cell receptors. Typing coverage differed by locus: A, B, C, DRB1 and DQB1 were typed in roughly 620-630 donors, DQA1 in about 560, DPA1 in around 600, and DPB1 in roughly 470. Points the paper makes about the study in general: Because counts were too low, 15 to 20 rarely observed V segments, including chromosome 9 orphons, were excluded from the earlier analysis of about 500 of the donors. Linkage disequilibrium might explain the correlated functional status among segregating V segments, but an unknown experimental factor could not be ruled out. The classifier was reported to diagnose cytomegalovirus status with high specificity and sensitivity in both the original and validation cohorts. The study gave a list of 150 to 200 TCR beta chains associated with cytomegalovirus. In this cohort, only TCR beta chains were sequenced, and detectable features were limited by the absence of alpha or paired-chain data. A few of the identified cytomegalovirus-associated TCR beta chains were confirmed in vitro to be specific for cytomegalovirus antigens. A later analysis found that most CMV-associated TCR beta chains appeared HLA-restricted, with HLA associations seemingly driven largely by CMV exposure. A further reported finding was that TCR beta sequences accurately predicted the HLA-A and HLA-B alleles for most subjects in the first cohort. The 87-base-pair reads could not distinguish some IMGT-functional V segments, including TRBV6-2 and TRBV6-3, so those segments were excluded. Strong co-occurrence of HLA alleles, especially DR and DQ, made assigning TCR associations to individual alleles difficult. At a false discovery rate of 0.05, a later analysis linked 16,951 TCR beta sequences to specific HLA alleles. According to a later analysis, parvovirus B19, influenza, CMV and Epstein-Barr virus appeared linked to several top co-occurrence clusters. In a later genetic analysis, fewer N-insertions in productive TCRs were reported among donors in an Asian-associated ancestry cluster than the roughly 700-donor mean. Most TCR sequences were observed very rarely across donors, whereas some public TCRs were present in many individuals. In an earlier analysis of 500 to 650 of the donors, most TCR beta V segments appeared in productive rearrangements about 87% or about 30% of the time, broadly matching IMGT annotations. A later analysis found that TCR association rates varied across HLA loci, with DRB1 alleles showing the most associated TCRs and HLA-C alleles the fewest. Because HLA typing was unavailable for some donors at each locus, only the typed subset was used in association tests. CMV serostatus was the only immune exposure information available for the cohort. V-gene and J-gene trimming of TCR beta chains was associated with a missense DCLRE1C variant in a later genetic analysis, and the association was replicated in an independent cohort. Compared with equally common non-associated chains, HLA-associated TCR beta chains in a later analysis were more clonally expanded and had lower generation probabilities. It was suggested by the authors that the approach could potentially be generalized to other disease states and immunological phenotypes. Roughly uniform sequencing depth across donors was assumed in presence/absence analyses, although this assumption may not hold. A cluster of highly shared sequence variants was judged likely to be a technical artifact of the sequencing pipeline.

In total, roughly 670 healthy bone marrow donors made up the cohort. At the time of sampling, every cohort member was nominally healthy, though immune exposures that went unrecorded were likely present. The donor tested CMV seropositive, placing the donor among the roughly 270 seropositive members of the cohort. Every donor gave a peripheral blood sample, and the peripheral blood mononuclear cells from that sample were used for TCR beta sequencing. Genomic DNA extraction from the blood cell samples was performed with the Qiagen DNeasy Blood Extraction Kit. Based on the germline V gene (reference sequence), the CDR1 and CDR2 sequences are MNHNY and SVGAGI. Germline trimming: 5 bases from V, 2 bases from J; junction bases outside gene matches: 5. Measured from the cysteine to the phenylalanine, the CDR3 is 16 residues long. The DNA shown is the 48-base CDR3, in frame from base 1. About this clone: The antigen this receptor binds is unknown. Base qualities were left out, and no much larger clone turns up one base away.

Receptor libraries were prepared by the immunoSEQ multiplex PCR assay. The multiplex PCR relied on a mix of 60 forward primers for TCR Vbeta segments and 13 reverse primers for TCR Jbeta segments. The CDR3 region of rearranged TCR beta genes was amplified from genomic DNA with a multiplex PCR assay. Amplified TCR beta libraries were sequenced as 87-base-pair reads on the Illumina HiSeq System. Under the source paper's analysis protocol: A later analysis counted tens of millions of unique TCR beta chains across the 690 or so repertoires, and 9 million to 14 million of these chains were shared by at least two donors. Raw reads were error-corrected and collapsed into unique sequences by a nearest-neighbor algorithm in which closely related sequences were merged to remove PCR and sequencing errors. Alignment of CDR3 sequences to IMGT reference sequences was used to assign V, D and J gene segments. For a sequence to be retained, a match of at least six nucleotides was required to both a V gene segment and a J gene segment. Rearrangements were classified as productive when the CDR3 lacked stop codons and remained in frame with V and J, and all other rearrangements were classified as non-productive. CDR3 was defined by IMGT convention, running from the second conserved V-encoded cysteine to the conserved J-encoded phenylalanine. The earlier analysis of about 610 of the donors excluded any sequence lacking an unambiguous match to a single V gene segment. An earlier analysis of several hundred of the donors called V segments functional above 56.7% productive rearrangements and segregating when the between-donor standard deviation exceeded 5%. A statistical classification framework was built to diagnose cytomegalovirus status from the catalog of TCR beta chain sequences. A later analysis assigned V and J genes by comparing TCR nucleotide sequences with IMGT/GENE-DB human TR gene sequences. Using the TCRdist pipeline, a later analysis assigned CDR3 sequences along with most-parsimonious VDJ recombination scenarios. In a later analysis, each TCR beta chain was defined by its CDR3 amino acid sequence together with its V-gene family, and reads lacking a unique V-gene family were excluded. To address suspected cross-contamination and a sequencing artifact, a later analysis removed 592 highly shared, low-generation-probability nucleotide sequences. In a later analysis, a clonal expansion index was calculated for each public chain from normalized within-repertoire ranks of inferred template counts. A later analysis computed generation probabilities with a VDJ recombination model fitted to out-of-frame rearrangements, and checked the results against IGoR. In a later analysis, TCR-TCR, TCR-HLA and TCR-CMV co-occurrence was scored with hypergeometric tests, and a repertoire-size bias correction was applied to TCR pairs. To estimate false discovery rates, a later analysis permuted the HLA or CMV assignments 20 times. In a later analysis, co-occurring TCRs were grouped using DBSCAN, and TCRdist sequence similarity was added for clustering within HLA-allele-positive subsets. For co-occurrence clustering, repertoires with fewer than 30,000 or more than 120,000 public chains were excluded, along with roughly five repertoires with anomalous nucleotide sharing. Held by TCRdb, this immuneACCESS table contains in-frame sequences only and omits some clones. Under half of the omission traces to an unresolved V gene where checked; the cause of the rest is unknown. V and J calls plus clone size are reproduced from that table; the DNA served to infer D and trimming. Counted in this sample were about 87,000 clones; 70% to 85% of them appeared once. The ten largest clonotypes hold about a fifth of the sample.

The rearrangement joined TRBV6-6 to TRBJ2-4; TRBD1 aligns with 11 central bases. Material: PBMCs. The sequence derives from a man younger than 45 in good health and CMV-seropositive. In nucleotides, the sequence is TGTGCCAGCAGTCCCGGACAGGGGGCAACCAAAAACATTCAGTACTTC. It translates to CASSPGQGATKNIQYF.